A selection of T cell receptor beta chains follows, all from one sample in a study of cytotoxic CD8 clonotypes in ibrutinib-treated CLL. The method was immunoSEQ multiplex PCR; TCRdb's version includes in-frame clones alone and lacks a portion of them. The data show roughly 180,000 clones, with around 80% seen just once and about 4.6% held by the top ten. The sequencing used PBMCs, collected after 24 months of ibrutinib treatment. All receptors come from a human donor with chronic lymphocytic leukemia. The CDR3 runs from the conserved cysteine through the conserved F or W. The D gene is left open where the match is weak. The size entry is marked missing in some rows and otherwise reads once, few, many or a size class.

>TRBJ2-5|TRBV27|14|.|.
TGTGCCAGCAGCCCCGAAGGGTGGGGGGAGACCCAGTACTTC
CASSPEGWGETQYF
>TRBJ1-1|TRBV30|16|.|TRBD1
TGTGCCTGGACCCGAAGCCCCCGGACAGGGAACACTGAAGCTTTCTTT
CAWTRSPRTGNTEAFF
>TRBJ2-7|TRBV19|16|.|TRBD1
TGTGCCAGTAGTAACGGCCTGACAGGGATTACCTTCGAGCAGTACTTC
CASSNGLTGITFEQYF
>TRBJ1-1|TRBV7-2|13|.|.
TGTGCCAGCAGCTTAGAGCGGGGGGCCAGGGCTTTCTTT
CASSLERGARAFF
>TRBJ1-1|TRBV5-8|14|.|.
TGTGCCAGCAGCTTGGCTGGGCGGGACACTGAAGCTTTCTTT
CASSLAGRDTEAFF
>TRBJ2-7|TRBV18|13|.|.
TGTGCCAGCTCACCATCACAGGGCGACGAGCAGTACTTC
CASSPSQGDEQYF
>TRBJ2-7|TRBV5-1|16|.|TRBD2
TGCGCCAGCAGCCGGGAGGCGGTGACCCCCCGATACGAGCAGTACTTC
CASSREAVTPRYEQYF
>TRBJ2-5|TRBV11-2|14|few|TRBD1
TGTGCCAGCAGCCCCTACAGCAGGGGGGAGACCCAGTACTTC
CASSPYSRGETQYF
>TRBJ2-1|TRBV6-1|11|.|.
TGTGCCAGCAGTAAGGTTAATGAGCAGTTCTTC
CASSKVNEQFF
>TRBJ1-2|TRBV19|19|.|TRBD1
TGTGCCAGTAGTATAACTCAGGGGGCCGGGAAGGTGAACTACTATGGCTACACCTTC
CASSITQGAGKVNYYGYTF
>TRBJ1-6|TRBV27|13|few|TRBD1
TGTGCCAGCAGGGACAGGGAGCGGTCACCCCTCCACTTT
CASRDRERSPLHF
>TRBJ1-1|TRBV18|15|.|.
TGTGCCAGCTCGTCCGGGGGACACCAGAACACTGAAGCTTTCTTT
CASSSGGHQNTEAFF
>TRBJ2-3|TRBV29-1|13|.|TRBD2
TGCAGTCATCAAGCGGGAGTTGCAGATACGCAGTATTTT
CSHQAGVADTQYF
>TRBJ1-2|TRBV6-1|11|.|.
TGTGCCAGCACTCCACTATATGGCTACACCTTC
CASTPLYGYTF
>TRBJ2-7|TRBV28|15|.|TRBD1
TGTGCCAGCAGGGGCGAAGGGCAGGGGGCCTACGAGCAGTACTTC
CASRGEGQGAYEQYF
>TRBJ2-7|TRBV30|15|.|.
TGTGCCTGGAGAGGAGCAGGGTCAGGGTCCTACGAGCAGTACTTC
CAWRGAGSGSYEQYF
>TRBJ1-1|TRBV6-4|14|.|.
TGTGCCAGCAGTGACTCTGACAGAAACACTGAAGCTTTCTTT
CASSDSDRNTEAFF
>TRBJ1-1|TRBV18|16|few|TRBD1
TGTGCCAGCTCACCGTACGGGACAGGGCGGAACACTGAAGCTTTCTTT
CASSPYGTGRNTEAFF
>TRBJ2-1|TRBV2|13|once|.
TGTGCCAGCATCCCACTAGGGATTACTGAGCAGTTCTTC
CASIPLGITEQFF
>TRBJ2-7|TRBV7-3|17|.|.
TGTGCCAGCAGCTTAGTAGGAACTACCCGGAGTAGCAAGGAGCAGTACTTC
CASSLVGTTRSSKEQYF
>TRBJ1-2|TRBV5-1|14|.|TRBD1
TGCGCCAGCAGCAGGGACAGTCGGGGCTATGGCTACACCTTC
CASSRDSRGYGYTF
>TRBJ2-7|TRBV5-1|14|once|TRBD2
TGCGCCAGCAGCTTGGGGACTAGTGCGTACGAGCAGTACTTC
CASSLGTSAYEQYF